The present T cell receptor (beta chain) was sequenced within a study of T cell responses to AZD1222 COVID-19 vaccine. Overall study findings and caveats: A mostly white British donor set with more females was recruited, and clonal diversity was possibly underestimated.

Profiling relied on immunoSEQ multiplex PCR, and the TCRdb table lists in-frame clones only, not all of them. The repertoire includes more than 60,000 clones, 80% to 90% of them detected once, and around 20% sits in the top ten. CDR1 is SGHNT and CDR2 is YYREEE in the germline V gene (reference sequence). The germline V and J ends were trimmed by 4 bases and 5 bases, with 18 bases remaining between them. This CDR3 region has 15 residues. As regards this clone: Its matching antigen is unknown.

This rearrangement joins TRBV5-4 to TRBJ2-5; a weak D match, TRBD1 (5 bases). This clonotype was obtained from an adult in good health. Material: peripheral blood, obtained on day 0 of AZD1222 vaccination. For the CDR3, the DNA is TGTGCCAGCAGCGAGAAACAGGCTAGGATTGAGACCCAGTACTTC. Translated, it gives CASSEKQARIETQYF.